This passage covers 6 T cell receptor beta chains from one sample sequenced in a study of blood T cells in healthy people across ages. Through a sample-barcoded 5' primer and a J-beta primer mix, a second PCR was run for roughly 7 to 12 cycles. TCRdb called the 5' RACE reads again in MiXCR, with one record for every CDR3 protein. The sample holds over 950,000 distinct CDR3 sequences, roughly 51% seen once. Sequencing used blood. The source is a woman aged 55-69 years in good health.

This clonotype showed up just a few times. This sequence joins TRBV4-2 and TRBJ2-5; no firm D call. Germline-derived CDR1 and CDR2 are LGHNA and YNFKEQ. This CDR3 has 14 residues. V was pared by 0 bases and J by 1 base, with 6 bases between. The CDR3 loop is CASSQDSFQETQYF. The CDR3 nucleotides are TGTGCCAGCAGCCAAGATTCCTTCCAAGAGACCCAGTACTTC.

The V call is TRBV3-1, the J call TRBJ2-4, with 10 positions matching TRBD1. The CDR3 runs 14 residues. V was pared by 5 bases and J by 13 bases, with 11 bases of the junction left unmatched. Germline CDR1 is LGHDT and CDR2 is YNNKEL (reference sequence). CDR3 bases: TGTGCCAGCAGCGGGGACAGGGGTTTTAATGAGCAGTACTTC. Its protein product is CASSGDRGFNEQYF.

CDR3 nucleotide sequence: TGCAGTGCTAGAGGTGGGGGTGGATACCTAACCAATGAGCAGTTCTTC. Its translation is CSARGGGGYLTNEQFF. V usage is TRBV20-1 and J usage is TRBJ2-1; TRBD1 or TRBD2 may be the D gene (5 bases each). The CDR3 is made up of 16 amino acids. The V end was cut by 1 base, the J end by 6 bases, with 19 bases between. Germline V gene lookup returns CDR1 DFQATT and CDR2 SNEGSKA (reference sequence).

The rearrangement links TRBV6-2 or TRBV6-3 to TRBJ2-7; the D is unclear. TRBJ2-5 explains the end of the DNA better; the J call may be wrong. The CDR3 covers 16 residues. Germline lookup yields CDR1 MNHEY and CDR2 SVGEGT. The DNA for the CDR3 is TGTGCCAGCAGTTTGTACTACCGAGGCGTTTGGGAGACCCAGTACTTC. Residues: CASSLYYRGVWETQYF.

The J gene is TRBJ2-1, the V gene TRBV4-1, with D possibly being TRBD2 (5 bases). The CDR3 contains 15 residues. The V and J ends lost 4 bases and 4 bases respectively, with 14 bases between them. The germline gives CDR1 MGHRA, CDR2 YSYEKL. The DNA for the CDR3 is TGCGCCAGCAGCCCGCTAGGGAGAGGGTACAATGAGCAGTTCTTC. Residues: CASSPLGRGYNEQFF.

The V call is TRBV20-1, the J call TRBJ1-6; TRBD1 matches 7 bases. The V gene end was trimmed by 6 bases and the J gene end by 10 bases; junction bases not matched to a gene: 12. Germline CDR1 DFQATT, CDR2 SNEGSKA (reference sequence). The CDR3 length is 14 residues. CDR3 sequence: CSANLQGFGSPLHF. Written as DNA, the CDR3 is TGCAGTGCAAATTTACAGGGGTTTGGGTCACCCCTCCACTTT.